The 4 T cell receptor beta chains given below trace back to one sample, sequenced in a study of blood T cell repertoires in COVID-19. TCRdb's copy holds only in-frame clones and misses some; the assay was immunoSEQ multiplex PCR. Among some 74,000 clones listed, over 65% were seen once. The sample was peripheral blood. All receptors derive from an elderly woman with acute or convalescent COVID-19.

The rearrangement links TRBV7-9 to TRBJ2-3; 10 positions match TRBD1. Germline trimming cut 5 bases from V and 5 bases from J; bases unmatched to any gene: 4. The CDR3 is 14 residues long. The germline gives CDR1 SEHNR, CDR2 FQNEAQ (reference sequence). The CDR3 sequence: CASSPGQGGDTQYF. The CDR3 nucleotides are TGTGCCAGCAGCCCAGGACAGGGGGGAGATACGCAGTATTTT.

The V and J genes are TRBV5-5 and TRBJ1-1; 8 bases line up with TRBD1. Trimming removed 4 bases from V and 1 base from J; junction bases left unmatched: 6. CDR3 length: 15 residues. Germline V CDR1 and CDR2: SGHKS, YYEKEE (reference sequence). This CDR3 reads CASSGTGRGNTEAFF. CDR3 coding DNA: TGTGCCAGCAGCGGGACAGGTCGGGGGAACACTGAAGCTTTCTTT.

The chain has TRBV9 and TRBJ1-1; possibly TRBD1 for D (5 bases). Germline loops: CDR1 SGDLS, CDR2 YYNGEE. Trimming stripped 0 bases from V and 0 bases from J, with 9 bases between. This CDR3 spans 15 amino acids. CDR3 loop: CASSVGQGMNTEAFF. The CDR3 DNA sequence: TGTGCCAGCAGCGTAGGCCAGGGCATGAACACTGAAGCTTTCTTT.

The chain is built from TRBV12-3 or TRBV12-4 and TRBJ1-5; D gene unclear. This CDR3 comprises 13 residues. The V gene lost 9 bases and the J gene lost 5 bases, with 14 bases spanning the gap. CDR3 in DNA: TGTGCCAGTTCCATCACGGAGGATCAGCCCCAGCATTTT. Translated, it gives CASSITEDQPQHF.